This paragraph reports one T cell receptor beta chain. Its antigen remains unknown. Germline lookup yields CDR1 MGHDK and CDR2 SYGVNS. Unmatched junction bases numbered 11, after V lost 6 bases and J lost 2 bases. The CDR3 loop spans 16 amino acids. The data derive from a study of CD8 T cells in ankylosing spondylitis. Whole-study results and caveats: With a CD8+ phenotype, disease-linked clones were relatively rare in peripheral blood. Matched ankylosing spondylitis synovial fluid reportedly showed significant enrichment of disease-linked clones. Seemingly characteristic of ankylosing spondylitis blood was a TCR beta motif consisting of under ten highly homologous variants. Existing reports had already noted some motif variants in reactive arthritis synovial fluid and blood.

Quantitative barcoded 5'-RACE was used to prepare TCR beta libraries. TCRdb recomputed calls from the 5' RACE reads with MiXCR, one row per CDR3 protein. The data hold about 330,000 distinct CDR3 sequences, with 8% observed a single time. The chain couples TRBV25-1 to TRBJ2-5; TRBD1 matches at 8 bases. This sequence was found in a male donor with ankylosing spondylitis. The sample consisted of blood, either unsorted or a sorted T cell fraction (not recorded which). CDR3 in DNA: TGTGCCAGCAGGCCGGGCGGAGACAGGGGTCAAGAGACCCAGTACTTC. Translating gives CASRPGGDRGQETQYF.